This TCR beta chain appears in the sequencing data of a study of shared clonotypes between healthy human individuals (TCRdb year 2020). For the wider study: The cohort comprised a couple of women and a few men aged 18 to 49 years. For each donor, three plates each were used for CD4 naive and CD4 memory, two plates were used for CD8 naive, and one plate was used for CD8 memory. To estimate repertoire size and how much clonotype sharing occurs between individuals, the study deeply sequenced the blood TCR repertoires of several healthy adults. To increase sequencing depth and limit assay-specific biases, different laboratories used diverse techniques to prepare libraries and sequence TCR repertoires. Per donor, leukapheresis produced somewhere between about 0.94 and 10 billion PBMCs. Overall study outcomes, separate from this receptor: Sampling was limited to blood, and TCR repertoires in tissue likely differ from TCR repertoires in blood. Even with the large sequencing depth, rarefaction of the sorted-subset datasets indicated that sequencing was incomplete. Larger estimated clonotype richness was generally found for naive subsets than for memory subsets. Pairwise subsampling led to the expectation that sequencing depth would affect the degree of clonotype sharing among donors. Roughly 5.2% of naive CD4, 3.5% of naive CD8, approximately 2.2% of memory CD4, and over 0.35% of memory CD8 clonotypes were shared across a few donors. Because the study included a small number of donors, the genetic and exposure-history diversity represented was limited. Compared with non-shared clonotypes, the clonotypes found in all four sorted-subset donors had higher generation probabilities.

The donors were healthy, HIV-negative adults who had no recently reported acute infections or vaccinations. All donors were Caucasian adults living in Nashville, Tennessee, USA. Magnetic negative selection was used to enrich CD4+ T cells, after which naive cells were positively selected on CD45RA and the negative fraction became the memory subset. Blood was obtained by leukapheresis, after which PBMCs were separated by Ficoll-Histopaque density gradient centrifugation and cryopreserved in liquid nitrogen vapor phase. Purity and quantity of every magnetically sorted T cell population were checked by analytical flow cytometry. From each sorted fraction, genomic DNA was isolated and quantified by UV absorbance on a Nanodrop 2000c. A word on this clone: No cognate antigen has been identified for it. It has no much larger one-base neighbor in the sample; base qualities were not kept.

Using the deep immunoSEQ assay, TCR CDR3 regions were amplified from genomic DNA by multiplex PCR. Extracted genomic DNA from each cell subset was distributed evenly across all wells of several immunoSEQ 96-well plates, and each plate was treated as a replicate. Each replicate PCR for sorted subsets received 150 to 250 ng genomic DNA, equal to about 30,000 T cell genomes. Purified libraries were quantified with a Qubit 3.0 fluorometer, sized on a Bioanalyzer 2100, and re-quantified with the KAPA Library Quantification kit. Every immunoSEQ 96-well plate was sequenced on a dedicated single-read 150-cycle Illumina NextSeq 550 flow cell. The study's own analysis went as follows. The immunoSEQ output contained only junctional sequences without quality scores, so filtering could not match that applied to full-length reads. Sequences were annotated with PyIR, a Python wrapper for IgBLAST v1.9, using IMGT germline references to assign V/J genes and CDR3. Reads were filtered out if the reads had weak V/J assignments (E-value above 1e-6), no CDR3, stop codons, out-of-frame junctions, or ambiguous translated residues. V3J clonotypes were defined by identical inferred V gene, J gene, and CDR3 amino acid sequence. Percentage overlap between repertoires was computed as shared unique clonotypes divided by the size of the smaller repertoire. RTK rarefaction, the Chao1 estimator, and Recon v2.1 estimates of unobserved clonotypes were used to assess repertoire richness. For all TCRbeta clonotypes obtained by the gDNA method from several donors, generation probabilities were computed with OLGA. Not all clones reach the TCRdb copy of this immuneACCESS table, which keeps in-frame sequences only. Checked studies attribute under half of the gap to unresolved V genes and leave the rest unexplained. Clone size and V and J calls were adopted from that table, with D and trimming inferred from the DNA. The sample table records roughly 1.5 million clones; under 99% of these occur just once. The ten largest clones add up to 0.4% to 0.45% of the sample.

Relative to germline, V is missing 1 base and J is missing 3 bases, with 5 bases of the junction outside any gene match. CDR1 is given as SGHAT and CDR2 as FQNNGV, both from the germline V gene. Taken from cysteine to phenylalanine, the CDR3 has 16 residues. The sequence is cut down to CDR3 DNA, 48 bases in frame from base 1. This TCR derives from a man aged 25 to 40 in good health. The sequence is built from TRBV11-2 and TRBJ2-1; 8 central nucleotides agree with TRBD2. Sequenced input: naive CD4+ T cells sorted from blood. The cell subset or site label on this specimen signifies: CD45RA+ positively selected. CDR3 sequence: CASSLGASGYYNEQFF. The bases are TGTGCCAGCAGCTTAGGGGCTAGCGGGTACTACAATGAGCAGTTCTTC.